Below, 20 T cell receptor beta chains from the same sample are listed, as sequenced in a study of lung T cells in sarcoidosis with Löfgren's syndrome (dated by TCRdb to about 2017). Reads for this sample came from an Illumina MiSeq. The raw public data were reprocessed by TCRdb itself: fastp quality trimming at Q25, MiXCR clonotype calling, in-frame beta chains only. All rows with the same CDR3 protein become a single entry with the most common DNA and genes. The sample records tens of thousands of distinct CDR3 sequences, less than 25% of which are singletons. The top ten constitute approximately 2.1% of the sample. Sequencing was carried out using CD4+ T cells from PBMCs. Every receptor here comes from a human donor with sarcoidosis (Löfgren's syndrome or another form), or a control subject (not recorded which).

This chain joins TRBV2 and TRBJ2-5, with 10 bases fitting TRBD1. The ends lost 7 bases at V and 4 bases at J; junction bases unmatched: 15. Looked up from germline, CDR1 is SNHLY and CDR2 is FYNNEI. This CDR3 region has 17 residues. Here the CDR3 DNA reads TGTGCCAGCAAAGTCCGCCGAGGTGGGACAGGGGTAGAGACCCAGTACTTC. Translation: CASKVRRGGTGVETQYF.

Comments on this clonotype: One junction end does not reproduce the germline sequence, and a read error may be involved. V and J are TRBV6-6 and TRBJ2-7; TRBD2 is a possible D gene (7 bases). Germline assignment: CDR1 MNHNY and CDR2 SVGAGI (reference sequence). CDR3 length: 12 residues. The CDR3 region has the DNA TGTGCCAGCAGTCAAGGGGGGAGGGAGCGGTACTTC. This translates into CASSQGGRERYF.

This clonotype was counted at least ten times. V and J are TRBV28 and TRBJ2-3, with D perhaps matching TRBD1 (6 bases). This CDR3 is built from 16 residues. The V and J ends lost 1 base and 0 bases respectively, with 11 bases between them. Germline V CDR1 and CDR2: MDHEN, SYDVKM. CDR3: CASSLYRALSTDTQYF. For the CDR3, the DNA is TGTGCCAGCAGTTTATACAGGGCCCTAAGCACAGATACGCAGTATTTT.

CDR3 amino acids: CSAETGARPDEQFF. The CDR3, as DNA: TGCAGTGCTGAGACAGGGGCGCGTCCGGATGAGCAGTTCTTC. The chain carries TRBV20-1 and TRBJ2-1; 8 positions match TRBD1. Unmatched junction bases numbered 11, after V lost 5 bases and J lost 8 bases. CDR1 DFQATT and CDR2 SNEGSKA come from the germline V gene (reference sequence). The CDR3 has 14 residues.

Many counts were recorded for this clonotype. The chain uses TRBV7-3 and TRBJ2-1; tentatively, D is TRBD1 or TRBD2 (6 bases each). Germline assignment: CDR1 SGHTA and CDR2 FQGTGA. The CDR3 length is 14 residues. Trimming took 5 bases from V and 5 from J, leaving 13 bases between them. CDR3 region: CASSRGPQNNEQFF. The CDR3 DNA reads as TGTGCCAGCAGCCGGGGGCCCCAAAACAATGAGCAGTTCTTC. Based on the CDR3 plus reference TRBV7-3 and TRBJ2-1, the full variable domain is GAGVSQTPSNKVTEKGKYVELRCDPISGHTALYWYRQSLGQGPEFLIYFQGTGAADDSGLPNDRFFAVRPEGSVSTLKIQRTERGDSAVYLCASSRGPQNNEQFFGPGTRLTVL.

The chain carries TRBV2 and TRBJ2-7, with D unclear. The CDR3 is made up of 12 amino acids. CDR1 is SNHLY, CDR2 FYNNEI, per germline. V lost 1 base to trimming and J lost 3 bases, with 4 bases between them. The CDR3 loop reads CASSEGGYEQYV. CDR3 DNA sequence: TGTGCCAGCAGTGAAGGGGGCTACGAGCAGTACGTC.

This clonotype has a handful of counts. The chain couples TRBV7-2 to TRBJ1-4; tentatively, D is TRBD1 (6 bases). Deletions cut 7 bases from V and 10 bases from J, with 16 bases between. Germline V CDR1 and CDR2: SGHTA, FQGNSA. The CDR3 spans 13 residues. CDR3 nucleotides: TGTGCCAGCACCGGGACGATGGACAGAAAACTGTTTTTT. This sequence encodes CASTGTMDRKLFF.

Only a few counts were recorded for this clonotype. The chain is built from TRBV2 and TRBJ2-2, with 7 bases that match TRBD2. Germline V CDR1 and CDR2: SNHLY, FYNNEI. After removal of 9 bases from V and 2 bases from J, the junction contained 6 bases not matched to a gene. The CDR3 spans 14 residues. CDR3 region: CASSGTTNTGELFF. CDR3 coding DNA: TGTGCCAGTTCGGGGACTACTAACACCGGGGAGCTGTTTTTT. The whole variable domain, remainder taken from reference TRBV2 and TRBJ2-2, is EPEVTQTPSHQVTQMGQEVILRCVPISNHLYFYWYRQILGQKVEFLVSFYNNEISEKSEIFDDQFSVERPDGSNFTLKIRSTKLEDSAMYFCASSGTTNTGELFFGEGSRLTVL.

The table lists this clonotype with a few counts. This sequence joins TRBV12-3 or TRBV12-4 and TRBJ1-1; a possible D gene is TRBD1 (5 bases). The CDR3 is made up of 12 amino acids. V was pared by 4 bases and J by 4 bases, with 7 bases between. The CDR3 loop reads CASSWGITEAFF. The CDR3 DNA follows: TGTGCCAGCAGTTGGGGGATCACTGAAGCTTTCTTT.

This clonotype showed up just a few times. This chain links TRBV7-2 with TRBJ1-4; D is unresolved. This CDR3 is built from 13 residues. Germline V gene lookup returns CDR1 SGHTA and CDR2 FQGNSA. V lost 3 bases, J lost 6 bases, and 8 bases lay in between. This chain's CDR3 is CASSFRQDEKLFF. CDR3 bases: TGTGCCAGCAGCTTCCGGCAAGATGAAAAACTGTTTTTT.

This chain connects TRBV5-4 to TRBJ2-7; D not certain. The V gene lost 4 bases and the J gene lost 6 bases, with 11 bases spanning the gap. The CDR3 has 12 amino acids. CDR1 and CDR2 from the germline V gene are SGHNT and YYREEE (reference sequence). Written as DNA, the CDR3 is TGTGCCAGCAGCGTAATGCAAGCCGAGCAGTACTTC. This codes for CASSVMQAEQYF.

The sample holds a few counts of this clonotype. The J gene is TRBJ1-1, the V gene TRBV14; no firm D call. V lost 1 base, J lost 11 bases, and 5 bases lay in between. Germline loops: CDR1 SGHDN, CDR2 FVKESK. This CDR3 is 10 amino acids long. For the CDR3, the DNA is TGTGCCAGCAGCCAAGCTAGCGCTTTCTTT. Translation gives CASSQASAFF.

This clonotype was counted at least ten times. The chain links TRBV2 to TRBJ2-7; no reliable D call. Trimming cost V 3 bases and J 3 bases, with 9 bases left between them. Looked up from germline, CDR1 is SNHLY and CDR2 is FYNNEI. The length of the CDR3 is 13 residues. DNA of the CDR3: TGTGCCAGCAGTGATATAAAGGACTACGAGCAGTACTTC. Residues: CASSDIKDYEQYF.

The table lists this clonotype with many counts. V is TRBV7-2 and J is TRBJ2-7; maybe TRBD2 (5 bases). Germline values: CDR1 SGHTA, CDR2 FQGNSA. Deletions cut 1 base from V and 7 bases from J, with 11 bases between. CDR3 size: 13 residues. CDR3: CASSLVGVGEQYF. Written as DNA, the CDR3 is TGTGCCAGCAGCTTAGTCGGGGTTGGTGAGCAGTACTTC.

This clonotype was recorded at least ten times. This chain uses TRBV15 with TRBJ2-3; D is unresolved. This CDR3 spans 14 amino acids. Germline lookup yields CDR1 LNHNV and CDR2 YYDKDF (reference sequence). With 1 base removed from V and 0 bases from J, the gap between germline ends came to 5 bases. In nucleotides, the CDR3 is TGTGCCACCAGCAGAGGCTACAGCACAGATACGCAGTATTTT. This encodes CATSRGYSTDTQYF.

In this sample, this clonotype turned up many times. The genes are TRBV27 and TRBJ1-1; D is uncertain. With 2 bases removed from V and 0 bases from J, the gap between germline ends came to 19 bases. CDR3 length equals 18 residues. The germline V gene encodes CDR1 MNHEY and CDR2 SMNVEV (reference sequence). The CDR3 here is CASSLLSPKSLLNTEAFF. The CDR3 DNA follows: TGTGCCAGCAGTTTACTATCCCCGAAAAGCCTATTGAACACTGAAGCTTTCTTT.

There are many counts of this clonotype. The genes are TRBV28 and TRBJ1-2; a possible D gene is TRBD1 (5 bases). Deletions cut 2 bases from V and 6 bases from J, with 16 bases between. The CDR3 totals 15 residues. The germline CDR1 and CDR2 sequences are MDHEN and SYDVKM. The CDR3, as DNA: TGTGCCAGCAGTTTACTAGGGGCCAGATTTGATGGCTACACCTTC. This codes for CASSLLGARFDGYTF.

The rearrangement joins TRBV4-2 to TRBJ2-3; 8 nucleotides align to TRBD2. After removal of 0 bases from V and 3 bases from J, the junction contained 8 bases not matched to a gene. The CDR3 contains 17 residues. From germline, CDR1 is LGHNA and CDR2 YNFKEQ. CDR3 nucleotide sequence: TGTGCCAGCAGCCAAGATACTGGCAGCGGGGGTACAGATACGCAGTATTTT. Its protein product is CASSQDTGSGGTDTQYF.

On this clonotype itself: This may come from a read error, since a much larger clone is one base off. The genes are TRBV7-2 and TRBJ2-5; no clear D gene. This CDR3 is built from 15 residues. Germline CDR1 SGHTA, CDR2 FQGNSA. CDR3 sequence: CASSLGLWQQETQCF. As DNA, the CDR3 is TGTGCCAGCAGCCTAGGGTTATGGCAGCAAGAGACCCAGTGCTTC. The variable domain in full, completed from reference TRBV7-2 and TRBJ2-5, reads GAGVSQSPSNKVTEKGKDVELRCDPISGHTALYWYRQSLGQGLEFLIYFQGNSAPDKSGLPSDRFSAERTGGSVSTLTIQRTQQEDSAVYLCASSLGLWQQETQCFGPGTRLLVL.

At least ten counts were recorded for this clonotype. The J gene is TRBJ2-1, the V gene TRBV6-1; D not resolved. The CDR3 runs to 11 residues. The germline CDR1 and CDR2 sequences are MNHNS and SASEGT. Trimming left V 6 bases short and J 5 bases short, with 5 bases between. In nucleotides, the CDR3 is TGTGCCAGCAGGCGCGACAATGAGCAGTTCTTC. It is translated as CASRRDNEQFF.